This T cell receptor beta chain stems from a study of blood T cells in healthy people across ages. The study's findings and limits: Per million T cells, the diversity of TCR beta decreased roughly linearly as age advanced.

A note on this clonotype: Its specificity is not known.

Total RNA was extracted at no less than 6 micrograms per sample. It was with a sample-barcoded 5' primer and a J-beta primer mix that a second PCR of roughly 7 to 12 cycles was run. TCRdb recomputed calls from the 5' RACE reads with MiXCR, one row per CDR3 protein. The table records 650,000 to 700,000 distinct CDR3 sequences, over 40% of them present only once. The sequence was collected from a woman of 80 years or more in good health. The source material was blood.

CDR3 DNA sequence: TGCGCCAGCAGTCAATCGAAGGCACAGGAGAGTGACCCAGTATGGGAGCTGTTTTTT. It translates to CASSQSKAQESDPVWELFF. V usage is TRBV23-1 and J usage is TRBJ2-2; TRBD1 might be the D (5 bases). TRBV23-1 qualifies as an ORF whose function is uncertain. This CDR3 is built from 19 residues. V was pared by 0 bases and J by 9 bases, with 26 bases between.